This TCR beta chain was recovered during a study of T cell responses to AZD1222 COVID-19 vaccine. TCRdb keeps only in-frame clones here, not all; method: immunoSEQ multiplex PCR. Of 100,000 or so clones detected, about 88% appear once; the ten largest clones hold 16%. The CDR3 has 15 residues. The ends lost 5 bases at V and 9 bases at J; junction bases unmatched: 11. The germline CDR1 and CDR2 sequences are SGHVS and FQNEAQ. The origin of this receptor is an adult in good health. V gene TRBV7-8 combines with J gene TRBJ2-1, with 9 bases matching TRBD2. The material was peripheral blood, obtained on day 0 of AZD1222 vaccination. In DNA, the CDR3 is TGTGCCAGCAGCCGAGACGGGACTAGCTCTCTTGAGCAGTTCTTC. Its translation is CASSRDGTSSLEQFF.